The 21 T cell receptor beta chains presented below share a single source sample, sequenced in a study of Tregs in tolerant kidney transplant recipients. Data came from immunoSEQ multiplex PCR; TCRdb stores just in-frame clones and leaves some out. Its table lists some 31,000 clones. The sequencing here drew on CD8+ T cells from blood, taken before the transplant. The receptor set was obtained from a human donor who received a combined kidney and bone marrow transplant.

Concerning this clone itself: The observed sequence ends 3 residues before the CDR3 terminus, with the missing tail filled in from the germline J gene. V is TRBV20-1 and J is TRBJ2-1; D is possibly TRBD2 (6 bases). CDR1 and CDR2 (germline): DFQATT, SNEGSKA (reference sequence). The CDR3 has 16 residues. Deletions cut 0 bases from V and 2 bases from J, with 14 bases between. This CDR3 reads CSAREGLLAPYNEQFF. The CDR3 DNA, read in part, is TGCAGTGCTAGAGAGGGCCTTCTAGCGCCCTACAATGAG.

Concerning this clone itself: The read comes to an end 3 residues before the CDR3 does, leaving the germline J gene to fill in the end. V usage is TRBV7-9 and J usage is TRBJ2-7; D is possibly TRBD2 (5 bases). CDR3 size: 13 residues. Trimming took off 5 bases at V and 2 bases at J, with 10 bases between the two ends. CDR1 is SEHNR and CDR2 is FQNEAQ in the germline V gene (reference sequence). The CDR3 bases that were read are TGTGCCAGCAGCCTTGAGGGTCCCTACGAG. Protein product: CASSLEGPYE. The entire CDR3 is CASSLEGPYEQYF.

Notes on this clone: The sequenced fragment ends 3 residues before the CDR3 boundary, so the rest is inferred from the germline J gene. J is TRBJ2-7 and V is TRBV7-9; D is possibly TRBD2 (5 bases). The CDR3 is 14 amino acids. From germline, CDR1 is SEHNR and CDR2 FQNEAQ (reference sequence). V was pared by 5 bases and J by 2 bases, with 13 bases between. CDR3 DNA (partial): TGTGCCAGCAGCAGGACTTTAAACCCCTACGAG. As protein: CASSRTLNPYE. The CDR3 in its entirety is CASSRTLNPYEQYF.

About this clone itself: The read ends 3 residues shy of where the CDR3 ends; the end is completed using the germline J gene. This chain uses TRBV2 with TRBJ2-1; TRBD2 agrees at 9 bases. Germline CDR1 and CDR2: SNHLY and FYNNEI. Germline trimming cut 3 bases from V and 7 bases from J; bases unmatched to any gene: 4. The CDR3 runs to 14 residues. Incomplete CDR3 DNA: TGTGCCAGCAGTGATAGCGGGAGAAGGAATGAG. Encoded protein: CASSDSGRRNE. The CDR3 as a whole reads CASSDSGRRNEQFF.

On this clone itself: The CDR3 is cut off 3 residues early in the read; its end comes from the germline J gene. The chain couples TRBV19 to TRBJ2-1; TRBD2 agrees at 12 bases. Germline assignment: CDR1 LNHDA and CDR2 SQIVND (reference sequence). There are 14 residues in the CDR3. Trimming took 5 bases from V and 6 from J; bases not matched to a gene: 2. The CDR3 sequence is CASSLAGGINEQFF. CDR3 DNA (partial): TGTGCCAGTAGTCTAGCGGGGGGGATCAATGAG.

CDR3 amino acids: CASSEDRGPYSNQPQHF. The covered CDR3 bases are TGTGCCAGCAGTGAAGACAGGGGACCTTATAGCAATCAGCCC. V usage is TRBV6-1 and J usage is TRBJ1-5; 7 positions match TRBD1. The missing CDR3 end, 3 residues past where the read stops, is filled in from the germline J gene. The CDR3 loop spans 17 amino acids. V was clipped by 1 base and J by 0 bases; unmatched bases: 6. CDR1 is MNHNS, CDR2 SASEGT, per germline.

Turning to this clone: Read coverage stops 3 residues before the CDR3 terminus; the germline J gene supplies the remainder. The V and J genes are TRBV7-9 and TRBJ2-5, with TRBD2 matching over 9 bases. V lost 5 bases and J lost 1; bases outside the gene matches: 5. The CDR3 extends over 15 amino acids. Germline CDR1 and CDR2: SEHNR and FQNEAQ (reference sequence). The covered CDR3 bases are TGTGCCAGCAGCCTGCCAGCGGGGGGCCAAGAGACC. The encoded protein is CASSLPAGGQET. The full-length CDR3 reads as CASSLPAGGQETQYF.

The DNA read from the CDR3 is TGTGCCAGCAGCTTCGAGGGTCTTAATGAAAAA. It codes for CASSFEGLNEK. The CDR3 in its entirety is CASSFEGLNEKLFF. The chain is built from TRBV7-9 and TRBJ1-4; D call uncertain. The observed sequence ends 3 residues before the CDR3 terminus, with the missing tail filled in from the germline J gene. The ends were cut back, 3 bases at V and 4 bases at J, with 9 bases in the middle. Germline V CDR1 and CDR2: SEHNR, FQNEAQ (reference sequence). The CDR3 length is 14 residues.

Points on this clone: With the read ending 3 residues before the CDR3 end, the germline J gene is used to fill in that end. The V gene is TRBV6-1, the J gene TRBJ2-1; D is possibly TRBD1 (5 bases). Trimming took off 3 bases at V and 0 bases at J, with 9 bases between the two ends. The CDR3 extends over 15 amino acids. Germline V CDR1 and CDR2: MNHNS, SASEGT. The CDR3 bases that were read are TGTGCCAGCAGTGATGACAGTAGCTCCTACAATGAG. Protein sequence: CASSDDSSSYNE. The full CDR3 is CASSDDSSSYNEQFF.

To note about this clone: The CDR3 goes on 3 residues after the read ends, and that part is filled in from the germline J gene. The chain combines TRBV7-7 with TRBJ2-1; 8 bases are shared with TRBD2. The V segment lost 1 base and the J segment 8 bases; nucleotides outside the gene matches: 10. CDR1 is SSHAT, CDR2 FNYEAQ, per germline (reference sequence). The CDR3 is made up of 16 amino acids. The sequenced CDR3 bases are TGTGCCAGCAGCTTAGGGGCCGGGACTAGGGGAGATGAG. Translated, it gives CASSLGAGTRGDE. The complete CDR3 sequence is CASSLGAGTRGDEQFF. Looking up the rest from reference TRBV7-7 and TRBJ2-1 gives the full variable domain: GAGVSQSPRYKVTKRGQDVTLRCDPISSHATLYWYQQALGQGPEFLTYFNYEAQPDKSGLPSDRFSAERPEGSISTLTIQRTEQRDSAMYRCASSLGAGTRGDEQFFGPGTRLTVL.

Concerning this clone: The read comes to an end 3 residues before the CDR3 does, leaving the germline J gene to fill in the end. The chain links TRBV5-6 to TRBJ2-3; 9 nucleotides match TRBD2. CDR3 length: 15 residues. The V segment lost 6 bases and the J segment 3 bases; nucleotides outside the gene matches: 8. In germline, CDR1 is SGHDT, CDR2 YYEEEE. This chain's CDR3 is CASTPGLASTDTQYF. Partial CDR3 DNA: TGTGCCAGCACCCCAGGACTAGCGTCAACAGATACG.

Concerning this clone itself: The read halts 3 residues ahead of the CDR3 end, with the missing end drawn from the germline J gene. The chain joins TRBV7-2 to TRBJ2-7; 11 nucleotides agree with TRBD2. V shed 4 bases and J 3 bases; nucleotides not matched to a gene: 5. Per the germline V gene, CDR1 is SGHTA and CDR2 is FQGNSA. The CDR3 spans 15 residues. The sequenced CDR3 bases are TGTGCCAGCAGCTCTGGGACTAGCGGATACTACGAG. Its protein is CASSSGTSGYYE. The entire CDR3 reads CASSSGTSGYYEQYF. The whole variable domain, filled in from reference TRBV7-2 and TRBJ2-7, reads GAGVSQSPSNKVTEKGKDVELRCDPISGHTALYWYRQSLGQGLEFLIYFQGNSAPDKSGLPSDRFSAERTGGSVSTLTIQRTQQEDSAVYLCASSSGTSGYYEQYFGPGTRLTVT.

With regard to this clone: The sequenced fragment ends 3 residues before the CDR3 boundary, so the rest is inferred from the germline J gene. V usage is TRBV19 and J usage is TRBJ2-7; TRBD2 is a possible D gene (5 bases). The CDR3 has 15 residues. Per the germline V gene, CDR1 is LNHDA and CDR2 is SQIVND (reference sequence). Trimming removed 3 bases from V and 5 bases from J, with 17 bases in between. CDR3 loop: CASSISRTGFDEQYF. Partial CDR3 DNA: TGTGCCAGTAGTATCTCAAGGACTGGGTTCGACGAG.

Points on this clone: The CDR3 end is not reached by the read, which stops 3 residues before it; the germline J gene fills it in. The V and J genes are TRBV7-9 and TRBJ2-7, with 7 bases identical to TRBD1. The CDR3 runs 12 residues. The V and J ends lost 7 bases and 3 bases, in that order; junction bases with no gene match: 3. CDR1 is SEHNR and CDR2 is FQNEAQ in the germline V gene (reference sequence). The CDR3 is CASKGDSYEQYF. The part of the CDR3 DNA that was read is TGTGCCAGCAAGGGGGACAGCTACGAG.

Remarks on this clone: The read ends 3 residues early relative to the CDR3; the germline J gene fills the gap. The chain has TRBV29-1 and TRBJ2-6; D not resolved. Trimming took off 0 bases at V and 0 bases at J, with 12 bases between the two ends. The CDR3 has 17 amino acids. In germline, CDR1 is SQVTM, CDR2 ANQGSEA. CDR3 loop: CSVEERRVPSGANVLTF. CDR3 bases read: TGCAGCGTTGAAGAGCGCCGGGTACCCTCTGGGGCCAACGTC.

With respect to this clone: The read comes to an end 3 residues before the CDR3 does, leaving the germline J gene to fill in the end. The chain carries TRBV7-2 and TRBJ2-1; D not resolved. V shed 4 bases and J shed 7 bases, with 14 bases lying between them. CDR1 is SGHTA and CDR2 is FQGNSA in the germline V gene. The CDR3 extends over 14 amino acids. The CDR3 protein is CASSSRASWNEQFF. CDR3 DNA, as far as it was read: TGTGCCAGCAGCTCCCGAGCCTCTTGGAATGAG.

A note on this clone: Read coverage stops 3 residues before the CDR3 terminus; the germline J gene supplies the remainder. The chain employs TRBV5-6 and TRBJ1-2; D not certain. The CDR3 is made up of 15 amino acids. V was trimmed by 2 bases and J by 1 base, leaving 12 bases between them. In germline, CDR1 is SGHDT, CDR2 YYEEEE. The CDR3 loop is CASSLQMRVNYGYTF. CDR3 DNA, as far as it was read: TGTGCCAGCAGCTTACAGATGAGGGTTAACTATGGC.

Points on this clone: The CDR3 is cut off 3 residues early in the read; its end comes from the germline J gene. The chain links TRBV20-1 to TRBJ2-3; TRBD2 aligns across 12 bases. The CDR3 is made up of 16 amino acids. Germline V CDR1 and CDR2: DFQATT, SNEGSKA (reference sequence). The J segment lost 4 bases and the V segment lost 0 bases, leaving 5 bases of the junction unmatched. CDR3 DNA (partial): TGCAGTGCTAGAGATAGGCTAGCGGGAGGGCCAGATACG. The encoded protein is CSARDRLAGGPDT. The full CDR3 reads CSARDRLAGGPDTQYF.

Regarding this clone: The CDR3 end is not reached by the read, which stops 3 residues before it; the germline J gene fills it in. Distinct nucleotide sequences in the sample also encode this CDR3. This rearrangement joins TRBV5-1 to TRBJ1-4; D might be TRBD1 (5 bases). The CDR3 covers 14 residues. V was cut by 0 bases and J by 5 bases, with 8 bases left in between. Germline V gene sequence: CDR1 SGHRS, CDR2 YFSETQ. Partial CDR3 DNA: TGCGCCAGCAGCTTGGGACAGAGCAATGAAAAA. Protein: CASSLGQSNEK. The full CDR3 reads CASSLGQSNEKLFF.

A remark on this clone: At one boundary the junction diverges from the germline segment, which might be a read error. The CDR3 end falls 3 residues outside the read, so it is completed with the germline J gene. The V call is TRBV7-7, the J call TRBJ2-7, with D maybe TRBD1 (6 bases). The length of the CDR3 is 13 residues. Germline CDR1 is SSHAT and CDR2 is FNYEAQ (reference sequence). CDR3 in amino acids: CTSSWDTSYEQYF. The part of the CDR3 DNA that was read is TGTACCAGCAGCTGGGACACCTCCTACGAG.

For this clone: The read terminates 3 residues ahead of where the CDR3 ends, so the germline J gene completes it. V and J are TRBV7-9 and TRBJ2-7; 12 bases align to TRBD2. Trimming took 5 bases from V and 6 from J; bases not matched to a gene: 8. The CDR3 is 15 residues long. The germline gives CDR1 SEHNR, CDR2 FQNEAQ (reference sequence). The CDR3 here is CASSHPGTSGLEQYF. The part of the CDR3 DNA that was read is TGTGCCAGCAGCCATCCCGGGACTAGCGGGCTCGAG.